The 14 T cell receptor beta chains given below trace back to one sample, sequenced in a study of T-cell memory formation after mild COVID-19 (dated by TCRdb to about 2021). Receptor libraries were prepared by 5' RACE. Sequencing relied on an Illumina NovaSeq 6000. The public reads were reanalyzed by TCRdb: fastp trimming at Q25, MiXCR alignment, in-frame beta chains only. For every CDR3 protein sequence, its rows merge into one entry that carries the most common genes and DNA. The sample has hundreds of thousands of distinct CDR3 sequences on record, 24% of them singletons. The ten largest clones take up roughly 8.7% of the sample. The sequencing input was PBMCs or a T cell subset sorted from them (not recorded which). Every receptor here comes from an adult woman who had mild COVID-19 (a few samples of this study predate the infection). The sample titles of this study are shuffled in the database, so cell type and time point are left out; the donor was told from shared clones.

The rearrangement joins TRBV5-4 to TRBJ2-3, with 7 nucleotides matching TRBD2. The CDR3 length is 16 residues. CDR1 and CDR2 (germline): SGHNT, YYREEE (reference sequence). After removal of 6 bases from V and 1 base from J, the junction contained 11 bases not matched to a gene. The CDR3 is CASTQPGGRGTDTQYF. CDR3 DNA sequence: TGTGCCAGCACCCAACCGGGGGGAAGGGGCACAGATACGCAGTATTTT.

This clonotype was detected only a few times. This rearrangement joins TRBV12-3 or TRBV12-4 to TRBJ2-7; 7 positions match TRBD1. V lost 7 bases and J lost 6; bases outside the gene matches: 12. The CDR3 spans 14 residues. In nucleotides, the CDR3 is TGTGCCAGCACCCTAACAGGGGCAGGGAGCGAGCAGTACTTC. It encodes CASTLTGAGSEQYF.

This clonotype turned up a few times. The gene calls are TRBV5-1 and TRBJ1-2, with D perhaps TRBD1 (6 bases). The CDR3 length is 12 residues. The ends were cut back, 0 bases at V and 8 bases at J, with 8 bases in the middle. Germline loops: CDR1 SGHRS, CDR2 YFSETQ. The CDR3 reads CASSLGQGGYTF. The CDR3 nucleotides read TGCGCCAGCAGCTTGGGGCAGGGGGGCTACACCTTC.

In this sample, this clonotype turned up a few times. A read error may account for a junction end that differs from germline. This rearrangement joins TRBV7-9 to TRBJ2-7; D not certain. Germline V gene sequence: CDR1 SEHNR, CDR2 FQNEAQ (reference sequence). This CDR3 contains 12 residues. The CDR3 sequence is CASSLGRGSSNF. The DNA for the CDR3 is TGTGCCAGCAGCTTAGGTCGCGGCAGTTCAAACTTC.

In its sample, this clonotype was seen a few times. V gene TRBV5-4 combines with J gene TRBJ1-4; D unresolved. V shed 1 base and J shed 8 bases, with 12 bases lying between them. CDR3 size: 14 residues. The germline V gene encodes CDR1 SGHNT and CDR2 YYREEE (reference sequence). CDR3 protein: CASSLYGEKEKLFF. The DNA of the CDR3 is TGTGCCAGCAGCTTGTACGGGGAAAAAGAAAAACTGTTTTTT. Full variable domain (remainder filled in from reference TRBV5-4 and TRBJ1-4): ETGVTQSPTHLIKTRGQQVTLRCSSQSGHNTVSWYQQALGQGPQFIFQYYREEENGRGNFPPRFSGLQFPNYSSELNVNALELDDSALYLCASSLYGEKEKLFFGSGTQLSVL.

This clonotype was detected ten times or more. V and J are TRBV12-3 or TRBV12-4 and TRBJ2-6; D is unresolved. V dropped 6 bases and J dropped 0 bases, with 6 bases sitting between them. This CDR3 is built from 14 residues. CDR3 amino acids: CASSPPSGANVLTF. Written as DNA, the CDR3 is TGTGCCAGCAGCCCCCCCTCTGGGGCCAACGTCCTGACTTTC.

V and J are TRBV20-1 and TRBJ2-3, with 8 bases matching TRBD2. V lost 3 bases, J lost 1 base, and 6 bases stayed unmatched. Germline CDR1 is DFQATT and CDR2 is SNEGSKA (reference sequence). CDR3 length equals 15 residues. CDR3 sequence (DNA): TGCAGTGCTAGCGGGGGGGCTGACGGCACAGATACGCAGTATTTT. The encoded protein is CSASGGADGTDTQYF.

DNA of the CDR3: TGTGCCACCAGTCTGGCGGGAGGGGACAATGAGCAGTTCTTC. Translating gives CATSLAGGDNEQFF. The chain links TRBV24-1 to TRBJ2-1; 9 bases agree with TRBD2. Germline assignment: CDR1 KGHDR and CDR2 SFDVKD. This CDR3 has 14 residues. Unmatched junction bases numbered 4, after V lost 6 bases and J lost 5 bases.

This chain connects TRBV7-9 to TRBJ1-1, with D unclear. CDR1 and CDR2 (germline): SEHNR, FQNEAQ (reference sequence). CDR3 length: 10 amino acids. V lost 5 bases to trimming and J lost 8 bases, with 6 bases between them. CDR3 protein: CASSATEAFF. The CDR3 nucleotides are TGTGCCAGCAGCGCGACAGAAGCTTTCTTT. The variable domain in full, completed from reference TRBV7-9 and TRBJ1-1, reads DTGVSQNPRHKITKRGQNVTFRCDPISEHNRLYWYRQTLGQGPEFLTYFQNEAQLEKSRLLSDRFSAERPKGSFSTLEIQRTEQGDSAMYLCASSATEAFFGQGTRLTVV.

A few counts support this clonotype. CDR3 protein: CSARGGEDIQYF. CDR3 DNA: TGCAGTGCCCGCGGTGGGGAGGACATTCAGTACTTC. The V and J genes are TRBV20-1 and TRBJ2-4, with D possibly matching TRBD2 (6 bases). V gave up 6 bases and J gave up 8 bases, with 14 bases separating them. Per the germline V gene, CDR1 is DFQATT and CDR2 is SNEGSKA (reference sequence). The CDR3 has 12 amino acids.

In its sample, this clonotype was seen a few times. CDR3 sequence (DNA): TGTGCCAGCAGTTTAATCCGGGGGGGGAACACCGGGGAGCTGTTTTTT. Its protein product is CASSLIRGGNTGELFF. The chain carries TRBV12-3 or TRBV12-4 and TRBJ2-2, with 8 nucleotides matching TRBD2. J gave up 1 base and V 2 bases, and 3 bases lay outside the gene matches. The CDR3 is made up of 16 amino acids.

The rearrangement uses TRBV6-2 or TRBV6-3 and TRBJ2-1, with 7 bases that match TRBD1. The junction had 5 bases not matched to a gene; V was cut back by 3 bases and J by 3 bases. Germline lookup yields CDR1 MNHEY and CDR2 SVGEGT. CDR3 length: 15 amino acids. For the CDR3, the DNA is TGTGCCAGCAGTTATCGGGGACAGATCTACAATGAGCAGTTCTTC. Translated, it gives CASSYRGQIYNEQFF.

V and J are TRBV20-1 and TRBJ2-7; 9 nucleotides agree with TRBD2. The germline V gene encodes CDR1 DFQATT and CDR2 SNEGSKA (reference sequence). The CDR3 has 15 amino acids. V dropped 0 bases and J dropped 0; count of bases not matched to a gene: 3. As DNA, the CDR3 is TGCAGTGCTAGAGATGGCGGGGGGGCCTCCTACGAGCAGTACTTC. This codes for CSARDGGGASYEQYF.

The rearrangement links TRBV4-1 to TRBJ1-1, with TRBD1 as a possible D gene (6 bases). V lost 10 bases and J lost 4, with 22 bases in between. This CDR3 is 15 amino acids long. Germline V gives CDR1 MGHRA, CDR2 YSYEKL. CDR3 loop: CATSPAEGGGTEAFF. The CDR3 nucleotides are TGCGCCACCTCTCCGGCGGAGGGAGGGGGCACTGAAGCTTTCTTT.